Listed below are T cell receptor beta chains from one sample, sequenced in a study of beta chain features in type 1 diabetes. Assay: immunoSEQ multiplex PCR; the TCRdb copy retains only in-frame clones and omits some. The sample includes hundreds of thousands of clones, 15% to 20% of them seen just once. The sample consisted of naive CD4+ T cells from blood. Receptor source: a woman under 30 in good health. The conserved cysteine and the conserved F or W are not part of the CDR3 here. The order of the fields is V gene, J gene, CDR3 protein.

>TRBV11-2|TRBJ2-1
ASSFSGREQF
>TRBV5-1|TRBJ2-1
ASRPGSSYNEQF
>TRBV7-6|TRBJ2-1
ASSLGGRAGWF
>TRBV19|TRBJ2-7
ASSPRQAYEQY
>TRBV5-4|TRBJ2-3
ASSHKREYTDTQY
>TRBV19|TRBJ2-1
ASSIGPSGKSYNEQF
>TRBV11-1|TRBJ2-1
ASSLERGSYNEQF
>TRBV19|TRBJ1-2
ASSIVGRETGYT
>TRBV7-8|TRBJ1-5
ASSAQVTVQPQH
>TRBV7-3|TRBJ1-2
ASSLVPDYGYT
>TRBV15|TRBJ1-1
ATSREVGTEAF
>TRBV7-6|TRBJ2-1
ASSPPGLAHPRKF
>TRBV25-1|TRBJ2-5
ASLTRGTAQETQY
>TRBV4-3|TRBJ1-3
ASSQVPWAQGVGGNTIY
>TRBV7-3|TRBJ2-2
ASSATRTGELF
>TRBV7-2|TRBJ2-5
ASSRSGGETQY
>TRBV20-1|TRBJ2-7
SGRSSYEQY
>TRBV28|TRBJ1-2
ASSLGSYGYT
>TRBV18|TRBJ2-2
ASSSGLTNTGELF
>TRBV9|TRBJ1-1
ASSVAGLSTEAF
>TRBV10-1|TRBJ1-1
ASSDSQVSTEAF
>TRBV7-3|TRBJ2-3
ASSLSGGTDTQY
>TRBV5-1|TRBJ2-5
ASSLRPGGETQY
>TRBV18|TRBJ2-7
ASSPLRDTTYEQY
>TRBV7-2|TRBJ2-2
ASSLDGGGSFGELF
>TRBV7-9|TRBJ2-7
ASSSTGPGLEQY
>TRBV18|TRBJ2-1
ASSGRTVFSYNEQF
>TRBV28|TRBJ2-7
ASSLSQYEQY
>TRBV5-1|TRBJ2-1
ASSSPGLASNEQF
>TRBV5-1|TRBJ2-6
ASSWVGSGANVLT
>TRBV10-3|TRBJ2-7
AIRTGGTYEQY
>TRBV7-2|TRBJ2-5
ASSLGFGETQY
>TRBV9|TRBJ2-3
ASSRSKREDTQY
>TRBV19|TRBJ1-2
ASSTQGANGYT
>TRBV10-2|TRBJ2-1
ASSDAPGTGGDEQF